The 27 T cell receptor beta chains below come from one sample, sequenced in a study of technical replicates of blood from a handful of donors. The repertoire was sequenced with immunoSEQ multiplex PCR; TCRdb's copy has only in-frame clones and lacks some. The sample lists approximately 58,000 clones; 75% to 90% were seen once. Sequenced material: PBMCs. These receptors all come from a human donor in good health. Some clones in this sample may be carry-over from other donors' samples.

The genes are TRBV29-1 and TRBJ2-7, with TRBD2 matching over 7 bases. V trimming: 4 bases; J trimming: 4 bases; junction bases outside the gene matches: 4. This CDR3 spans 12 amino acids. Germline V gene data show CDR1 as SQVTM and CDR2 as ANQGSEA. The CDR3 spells CSVVASGYEQYF. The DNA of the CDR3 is TGCAGCGTTGTCGCTAGCGGATACGAGCAGTACTTC.

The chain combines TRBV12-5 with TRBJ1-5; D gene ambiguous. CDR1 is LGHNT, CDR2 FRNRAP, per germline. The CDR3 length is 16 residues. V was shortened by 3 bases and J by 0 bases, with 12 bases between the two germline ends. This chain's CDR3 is CASGFSGSYSNQPQHF. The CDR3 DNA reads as TGTGCTAGTGGTTTTTCGGGGTCCTATAGCAATCAGCCCCAGCATTTT.

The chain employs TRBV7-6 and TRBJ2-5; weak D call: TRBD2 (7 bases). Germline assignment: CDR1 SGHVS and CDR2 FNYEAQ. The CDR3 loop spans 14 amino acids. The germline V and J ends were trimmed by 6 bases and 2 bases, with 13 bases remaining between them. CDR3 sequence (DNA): TGTGCCAGCAGTGAGGGGGGGTGGCAAGAGACCCAGTACTTC. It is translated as CASSEGGWQETQYF.

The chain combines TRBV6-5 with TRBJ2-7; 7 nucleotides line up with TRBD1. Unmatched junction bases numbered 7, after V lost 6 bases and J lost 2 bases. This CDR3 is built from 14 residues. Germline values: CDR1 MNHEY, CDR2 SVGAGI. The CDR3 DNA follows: TGTGCCAGCAGCTTGACAGGGCCTACCTACGAGCAGTACTTC. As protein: CASSLTGPTYEQYF.

The CDR3 DNA sequence: TGTGCCAGCTCCCCATCCACAGGGACCTACAATGAGCAGTTCTTC. It is translated as CASSPSTGTYNEQFF. The chain employs TRBV6-5 and TRBJ2-1; a possible D gene is TRBD1 (6 bases). This CDR3 has 15 residues. Germline-derived CDR1 and CDR2 are MNHEY and SVGAGI. V dropped 8 bases and J dropped 2 bases, with 16 bases sitting between them.

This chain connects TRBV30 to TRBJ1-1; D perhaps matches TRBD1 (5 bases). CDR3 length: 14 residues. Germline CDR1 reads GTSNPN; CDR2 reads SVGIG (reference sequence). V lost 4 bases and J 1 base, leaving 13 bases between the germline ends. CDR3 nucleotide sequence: TGTGCCTGGACGGAGGGACTCAAGAACACTGAAGCTTTCTTT. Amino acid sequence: CAWTEGLKNTEAFF.

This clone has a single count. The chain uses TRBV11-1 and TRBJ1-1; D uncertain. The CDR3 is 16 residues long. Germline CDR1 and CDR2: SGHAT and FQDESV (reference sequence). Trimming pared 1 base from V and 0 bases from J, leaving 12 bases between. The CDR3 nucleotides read TGTGCCAGCAGCTTAGGGTCCCGAGGGATGAACACTGAAGCTTTCTTT. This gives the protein CASSLGSRGMNTEAFF.

CDR3 sequence (DNA): TGTGCCAGCAGCGTAGCGGACAGGGGGGAAGATGGCTACACCTTC. Its translation: CASSVADRGEDGYTF. The chain links TRBV9 to TRBJ1-2; 10 bases agree with TRBD1. V was pared by 0 bases and J by 6 bases, with 5 bases of the junction left unmatched. Germline V gene data show CDR1 as SGDLS and CDR2 as YYNGEE. This CDR3 has 15 amino acids.

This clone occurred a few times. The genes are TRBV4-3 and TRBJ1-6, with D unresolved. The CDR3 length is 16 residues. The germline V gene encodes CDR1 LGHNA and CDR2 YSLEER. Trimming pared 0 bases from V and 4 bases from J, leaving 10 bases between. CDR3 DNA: TGCGCCAGCAGCCAAGACCGGCAGCGATATAATTCACCCCTCCACTTT. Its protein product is CASSQDRQRYNSPLHF.

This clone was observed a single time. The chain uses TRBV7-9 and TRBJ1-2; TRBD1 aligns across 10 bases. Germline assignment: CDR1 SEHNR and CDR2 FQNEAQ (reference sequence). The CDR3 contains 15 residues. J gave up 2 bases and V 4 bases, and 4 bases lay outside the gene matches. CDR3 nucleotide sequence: TGTGCCAGCAGCTCAGGGACAGGGGAAAACTATGGCTACACCTTC. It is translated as CASSSGTGENYGYTF.

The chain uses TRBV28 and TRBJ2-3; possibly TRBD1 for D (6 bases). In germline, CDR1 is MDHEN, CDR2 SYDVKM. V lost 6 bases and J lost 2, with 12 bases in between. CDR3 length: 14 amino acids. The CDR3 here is CASRYRVDTDTQYF. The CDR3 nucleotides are TGTGCCAGCAGGTACAGGGTCGACACAGATACGCAGTATTTT.

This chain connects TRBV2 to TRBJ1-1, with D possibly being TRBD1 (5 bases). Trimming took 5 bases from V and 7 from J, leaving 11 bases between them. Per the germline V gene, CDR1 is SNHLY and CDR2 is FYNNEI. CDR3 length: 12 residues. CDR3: CASSRVGHEAFF. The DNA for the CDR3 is TGTGCCAGCAGTCGGGTGGGGCATGAAGCTTTCTTT.

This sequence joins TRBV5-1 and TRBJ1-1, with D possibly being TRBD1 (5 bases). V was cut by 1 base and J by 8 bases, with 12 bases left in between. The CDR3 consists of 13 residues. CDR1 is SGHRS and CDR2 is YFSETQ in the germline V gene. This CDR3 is CASSLNTGEEAFF. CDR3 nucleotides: TGCGCCAGCAGCTTGAATACAGGAGAGGAAGCTTTCTTT.

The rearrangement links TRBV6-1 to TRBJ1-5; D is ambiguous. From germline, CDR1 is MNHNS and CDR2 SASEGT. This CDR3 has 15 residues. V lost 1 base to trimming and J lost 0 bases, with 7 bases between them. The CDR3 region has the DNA TGTGCCAGCAGTGAAGGGTCGGTTAGCAATCAGCCCCAGCATTTT. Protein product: CASSEGSVSNQPQHF.

Written as DNA, the CDR3 is TGTGCCTGGAGTGTACGGTGGACCGGGGAGCTGTTTTTT. This translates into CAWSVRWTGELFF. The rearrangement links TRBV30 to TRBJ2-2; D gene ambiguous. Germline assignment: CDR1 GTSNPN and CDR2 SVGIG (reference sequence). The CDR3 totals 13 residues. Trimming removed 0 bases from V and 5 bases from J, with 7 bases in between. The full variable domain, its missing parts supplied by reference TRBV30 and TRBJ2-2, is SQTIHQWPATLVQPVGSPLSLECTVEGTSNPNLYWYRQAAGRGLQLLFYSVGIGQISSEVPQNLSASRPQDRQFILSSKKLLLSDSGFYLCAWSVRWTGELFFGEGSRLTVL.

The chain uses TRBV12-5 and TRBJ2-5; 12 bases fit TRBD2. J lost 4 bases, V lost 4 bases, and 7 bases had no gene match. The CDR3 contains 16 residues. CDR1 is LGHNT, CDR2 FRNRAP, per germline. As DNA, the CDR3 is TGTGCTAGTGGTTCCGGGACTAGCGGGCCAGGAGAGACCCAGTACTTC. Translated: CASGSGTSGPGETQYF.

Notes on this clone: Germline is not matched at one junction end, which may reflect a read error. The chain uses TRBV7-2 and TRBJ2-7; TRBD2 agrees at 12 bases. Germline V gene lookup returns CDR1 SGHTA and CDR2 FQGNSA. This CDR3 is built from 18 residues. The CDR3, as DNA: TGTGCCAGCAGCTTAGACCTAGCGGGGGGGCCTAGTTCCTCCGAGCAGTACTTC. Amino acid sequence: CASSLDLAGGPSSSEQYF. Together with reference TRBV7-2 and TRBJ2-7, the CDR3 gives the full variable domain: GAGVSQSPSNKVTEKGKDVELRCDPISGHTALYWYRQSLGQGLEFLIYFQGNSAPDKSGLPSDRFSAERTGGSVSTLTIQRTQQEDSAVYLCASSLDLAGGPSSSEQYFGPGTRLTVT.

Here the CDR3 reads CASSDQGSGNTIYF. Here the CDR3 DNA reads TGTGCCAGCTCGGACCAGGGCTCTGGAAACACCATATATTTT. The chain recombines TRBV18 with TRBJ1-3; the D gene is possibly TRBD1 (5 bases). This CDR3 comprises 14 residues. With 6 bases removed from V and 0 bases from J, the gap between germline ends came to 9 bases. Germline CDR1 KGHSH, CDR2 LQKENI.

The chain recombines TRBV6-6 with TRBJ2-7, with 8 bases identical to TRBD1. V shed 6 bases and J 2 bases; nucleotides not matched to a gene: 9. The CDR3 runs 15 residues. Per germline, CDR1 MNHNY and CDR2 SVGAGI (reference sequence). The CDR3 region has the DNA TGTGCCAGCAGCCACTCCGGGACAGGACCCTACGAGCAGTACTTC. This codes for CASSHSGTGPYEQYF.

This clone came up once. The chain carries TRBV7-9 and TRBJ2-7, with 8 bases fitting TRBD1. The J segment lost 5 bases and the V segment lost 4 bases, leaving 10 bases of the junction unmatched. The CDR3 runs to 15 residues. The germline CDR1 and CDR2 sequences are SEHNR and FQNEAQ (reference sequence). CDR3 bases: TGTGCCAGCAGCTCAGCGGACAGGGTAAAGGACGAGCAGTACTTC. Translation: CASSSADRVKDEQYF.

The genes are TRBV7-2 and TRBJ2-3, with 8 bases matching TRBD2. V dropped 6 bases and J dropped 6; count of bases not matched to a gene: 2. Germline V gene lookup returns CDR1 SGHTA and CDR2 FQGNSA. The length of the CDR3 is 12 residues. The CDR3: CASSPGGDTQYF. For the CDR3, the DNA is TGTGCCAGCAGTCCGGGGGGGGATACGCAGTATTTT.

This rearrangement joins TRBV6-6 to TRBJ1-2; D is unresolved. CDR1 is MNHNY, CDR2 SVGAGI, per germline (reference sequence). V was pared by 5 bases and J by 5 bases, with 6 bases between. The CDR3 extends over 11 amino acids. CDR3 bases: TGTGCCAGCAGTCCCTTATATGGCTACACCTTC. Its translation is CASSPLYGYTF.

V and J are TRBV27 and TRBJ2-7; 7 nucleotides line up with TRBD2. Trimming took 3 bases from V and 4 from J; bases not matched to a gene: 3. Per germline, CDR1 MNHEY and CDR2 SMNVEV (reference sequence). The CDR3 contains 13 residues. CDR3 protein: CASSFMGGYEQYF. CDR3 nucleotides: TGTGCCAGCAGTTTCATGGGGGGGTACGAGCAGTACTTC.

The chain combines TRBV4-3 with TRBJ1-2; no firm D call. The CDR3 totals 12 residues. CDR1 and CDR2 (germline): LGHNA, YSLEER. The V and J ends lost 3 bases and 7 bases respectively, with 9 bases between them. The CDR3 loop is CASSQNGGGYTF. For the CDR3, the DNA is TGCGCCAGCAGCCAGAATGGAGGTGGCTACACCTTC.

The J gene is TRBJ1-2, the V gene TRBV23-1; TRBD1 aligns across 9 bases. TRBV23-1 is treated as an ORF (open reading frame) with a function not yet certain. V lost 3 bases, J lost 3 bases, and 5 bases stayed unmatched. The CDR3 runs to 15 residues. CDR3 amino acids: CASSQRTGAYYGYTF. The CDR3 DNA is TGCGCCAGCAGTCAGCGGACAGGGGCCTACTATGGCTACACCTTC.

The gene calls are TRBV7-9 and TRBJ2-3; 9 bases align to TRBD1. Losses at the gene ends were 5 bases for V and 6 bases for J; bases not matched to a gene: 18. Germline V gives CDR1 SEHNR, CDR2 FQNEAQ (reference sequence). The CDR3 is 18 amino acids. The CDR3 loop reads CASSQVRRTGANWDTQYF. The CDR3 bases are TGTGCCAGCAGCCAGGTCCGTCGGACAGGGGCGAATTGGGATACGCAGTATTTT.

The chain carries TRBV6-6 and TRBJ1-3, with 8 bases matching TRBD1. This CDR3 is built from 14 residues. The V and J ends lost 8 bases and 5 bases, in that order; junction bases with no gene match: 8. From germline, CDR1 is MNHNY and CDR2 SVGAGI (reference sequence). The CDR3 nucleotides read TGTGCCAGCGGAACACAGGGGGGTAGAAACACCATATATTTT. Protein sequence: CASGTQGGRNTIYF.